This T cell receptor beta chain was recovered during a study of shared clonotypes between healthy human individuals. The investigators split CD4+ cells into a CD45RA+ naive subset and a CD45RA-negative memory subset. Clones were read by immunoSEQ multiplex PCR, and TCRdb kept only the in-frame ones, dropping some. Of 850,000 to 1,200,000 clones listed, more than 65% are singletons. The CDR3 spans 15 residues. With V trimmed by 4 bases and J by 4 bases, 6 bases remained unmatched. CDR1 and CDR2 from the germline V gene are SNHLY and FYNNEI. Source material: memory CD4+ T cells sorted from blood. The subset here: CD45RA-negative fraction. The chain joins TRBV2 to TRBJ2-5; 10 bases map to TRBD1. The receptor comes from a man in his late teens or twenties in good health. The CDR3 region is CASSGMGQGTETQYF. The DNA of the CDR3 is TGTGCCAGCAGTGGTATGGGACAGGGGACAGAGACCCAGTACTTC.